The sequence of this T cell receptor (beta chain) was determined in a study of T cell repertoires in cytomegalovirus infection. Study details: Matching HLA type and CMV infection were both indicated by public TCR beta signatures. Regarding the study as a whole: Totalled public TCR beta family frequency picked out people who carried CMV plus the relevant HLA. Clonotypes of TCR beta that were HLA-C-restricted and CMV-specific dominated the ex vivo response.

This clonotype was seen a handful of times. What it recognizes is unknown. TCRdb re-called the reads through MiXCR, storing one row per CDR3 protein. Here the sample spans hundreds of thousands of distinct CDR3 sequences, approximately 33% being singletons. This CDR3 is built from 16 residues. The V segment lost 3 bases and the J segment 3 bases; nucleotides outside the gene matches: 4. CDR1 SGHTA and CDR2 FQGNSA come from the germline V gene. The TCR comes from a human donor in good health (CMV status not recorded). Some clones in this sample may be carry-over from other donors' samples. The sequences come from cultured PBMCs, collected from culture after CMV antigen stimulation. The rearrangement joins TRBV7-2 to TRBJ1-4, with 10 positions matching TRBD1. The CDR3 spells CASSLTGGFANEKLFF. CDR3 bases: TGTGCCAGCAGCTTGACAGGGGGCTTCGCTAATGAAAAACTGTTTTTT.